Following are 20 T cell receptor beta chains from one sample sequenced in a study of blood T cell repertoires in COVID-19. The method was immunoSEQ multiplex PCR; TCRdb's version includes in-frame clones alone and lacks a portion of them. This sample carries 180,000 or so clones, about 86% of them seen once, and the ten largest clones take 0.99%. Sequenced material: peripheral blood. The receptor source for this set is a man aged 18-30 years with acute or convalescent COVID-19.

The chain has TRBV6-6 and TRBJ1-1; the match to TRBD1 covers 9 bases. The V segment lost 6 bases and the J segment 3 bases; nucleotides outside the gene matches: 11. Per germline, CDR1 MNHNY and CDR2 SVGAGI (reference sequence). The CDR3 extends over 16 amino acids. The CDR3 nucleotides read TGTGCCAGCAGGCAAATAACAGGGGGCGAGGACACTGAAGCTTTCTTT. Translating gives CASRQITGGEDTEAFF.

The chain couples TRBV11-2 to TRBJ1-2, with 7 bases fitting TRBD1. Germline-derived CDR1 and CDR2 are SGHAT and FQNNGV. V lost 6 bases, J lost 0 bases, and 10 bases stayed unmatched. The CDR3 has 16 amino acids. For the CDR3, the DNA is TGTGCCAGCAGGTTAAGCCGGGACAGCGCTAACTATGGCTACACCTTC. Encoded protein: CASRLSRDSANYGYTF.

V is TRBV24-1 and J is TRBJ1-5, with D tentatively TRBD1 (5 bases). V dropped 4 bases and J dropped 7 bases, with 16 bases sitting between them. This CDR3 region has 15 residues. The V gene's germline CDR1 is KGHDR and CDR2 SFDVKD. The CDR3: CATSELSGGRQPQHF. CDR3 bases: TGTGCCACCAGTGAGCTATCTGGGGGGAGGCAGCCCCAGCATTTT.

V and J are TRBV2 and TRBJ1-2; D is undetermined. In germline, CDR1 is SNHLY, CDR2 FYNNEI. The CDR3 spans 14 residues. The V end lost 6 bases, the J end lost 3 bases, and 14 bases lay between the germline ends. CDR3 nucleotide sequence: TGTGCCAGCAGAGGAGGAGTGAGTGACTATGGCTACACCTTC. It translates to CASRGGVSDYGYTF.

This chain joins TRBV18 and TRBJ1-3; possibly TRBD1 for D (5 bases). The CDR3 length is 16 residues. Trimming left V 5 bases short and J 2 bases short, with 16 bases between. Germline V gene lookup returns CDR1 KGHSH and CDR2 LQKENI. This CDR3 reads CASSALRDTAGNTIYF. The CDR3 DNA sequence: TGTGCCAGCTCAGCCCTCAGGGATACGGCTGGAAACACCATATATTTT.

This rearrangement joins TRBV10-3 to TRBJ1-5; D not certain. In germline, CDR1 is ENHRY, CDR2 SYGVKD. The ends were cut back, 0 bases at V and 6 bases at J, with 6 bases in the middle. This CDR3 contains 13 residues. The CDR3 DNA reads TGTGCCATCAGTGAGTCAACTTTTCAGCCCCAGCATTTT. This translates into CAISESTFQPQHF.

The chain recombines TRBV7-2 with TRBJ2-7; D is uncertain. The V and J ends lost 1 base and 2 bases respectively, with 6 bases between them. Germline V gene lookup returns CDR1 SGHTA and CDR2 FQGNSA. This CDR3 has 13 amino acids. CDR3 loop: CASSLDPTYEQYF. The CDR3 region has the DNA TGTGCCAGCAGCTTAGATCCCACCTACGAGCAGTACTTC.

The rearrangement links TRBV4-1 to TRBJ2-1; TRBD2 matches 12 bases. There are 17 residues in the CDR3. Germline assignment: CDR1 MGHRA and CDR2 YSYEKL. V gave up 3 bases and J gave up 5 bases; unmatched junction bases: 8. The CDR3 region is CASSQGPRLAGDNEQFF. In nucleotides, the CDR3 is TGCGCCAGCAGCCAGGGCCCAAGACTAGCGGGAGACAATGAGCAGTTCTTC.

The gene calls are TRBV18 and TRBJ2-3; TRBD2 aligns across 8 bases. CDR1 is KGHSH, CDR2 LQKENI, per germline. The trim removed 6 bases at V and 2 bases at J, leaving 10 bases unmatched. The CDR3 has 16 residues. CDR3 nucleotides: TGTGCCAGCTCCGGAACTAGCGGAATATACACAGATACGCAGTATTTT. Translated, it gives CASSGTSGIYTDTQYF.

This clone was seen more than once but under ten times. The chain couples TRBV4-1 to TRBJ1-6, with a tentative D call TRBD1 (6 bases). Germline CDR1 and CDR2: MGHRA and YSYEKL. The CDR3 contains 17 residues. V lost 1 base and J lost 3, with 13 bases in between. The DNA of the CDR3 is TGCGCCAGCAGCCAAGCCTCAGGGGTTATCTATAATTCACCCCTCCACTTT. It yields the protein CASSQASGVIYNSPLHF.

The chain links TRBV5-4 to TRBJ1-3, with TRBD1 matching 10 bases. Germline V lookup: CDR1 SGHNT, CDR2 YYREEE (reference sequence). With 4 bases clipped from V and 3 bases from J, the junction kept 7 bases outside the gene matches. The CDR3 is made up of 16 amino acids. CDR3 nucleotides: TGTGCCAGCAGCCCGACAGGGGGCTTTAGTGGAAACACCATATATTTT. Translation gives CASSPTGGFSGNTIYF. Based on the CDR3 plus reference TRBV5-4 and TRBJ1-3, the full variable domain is ETGVTQSPTHLIKTRGQQVTLRCSSQSGHNTVSWYQQALGQGPQFIFQYYREEENGRGNFPPRFSGLQFPNYSSELNVNALELDDSALYLCASSPTGGFSGNTIYFGEGSWLTVV.

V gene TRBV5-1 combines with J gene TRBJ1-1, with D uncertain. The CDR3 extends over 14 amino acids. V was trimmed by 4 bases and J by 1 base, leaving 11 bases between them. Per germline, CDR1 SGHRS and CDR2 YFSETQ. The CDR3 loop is CASSPTRQNTEAFF. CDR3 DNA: TGCGCCAGCAGCCCGACAAGACAGAACACTGAAGCTTTCTTT.

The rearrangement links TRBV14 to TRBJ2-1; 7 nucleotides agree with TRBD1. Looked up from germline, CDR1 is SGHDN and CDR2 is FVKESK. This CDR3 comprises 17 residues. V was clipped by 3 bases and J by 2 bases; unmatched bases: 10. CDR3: CASSHALGQGAYNEQFF. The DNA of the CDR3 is TGTGCCAGCAGCCATGCCCTTGGGCAGGGGGCCTACAATGAGCAGTTCTTC.

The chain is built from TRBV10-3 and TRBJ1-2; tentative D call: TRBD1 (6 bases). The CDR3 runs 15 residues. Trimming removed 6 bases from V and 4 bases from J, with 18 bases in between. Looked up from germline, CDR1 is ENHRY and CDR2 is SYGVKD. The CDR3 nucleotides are TGTGCCATCAGCGAGAGGGGACAAACGGTCTATGGCTACACCTTC. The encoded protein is CAISERGQTVYGYTF.

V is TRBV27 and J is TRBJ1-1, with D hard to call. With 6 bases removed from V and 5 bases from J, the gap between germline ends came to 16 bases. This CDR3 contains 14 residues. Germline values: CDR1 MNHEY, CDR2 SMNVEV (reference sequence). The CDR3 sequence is CASRLRPIQTEAFF. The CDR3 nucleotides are TGTGCCAGCAGACTACGACCGATTCAGACTGAAGCTTTCTTT.

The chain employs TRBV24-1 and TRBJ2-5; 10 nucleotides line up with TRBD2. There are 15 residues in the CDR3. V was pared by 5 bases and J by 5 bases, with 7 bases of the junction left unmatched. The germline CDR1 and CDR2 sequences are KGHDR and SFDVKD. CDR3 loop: CATSVPAGGRETQYF. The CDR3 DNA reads TGTGCCACCAGTGTCCCAGCGGGGGGGCGGGAGACCCAGTACTTC.

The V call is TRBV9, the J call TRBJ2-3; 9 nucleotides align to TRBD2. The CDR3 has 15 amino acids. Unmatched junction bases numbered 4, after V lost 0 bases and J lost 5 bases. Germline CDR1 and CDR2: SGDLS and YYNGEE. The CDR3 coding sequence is TGTGCCAGCAGCGTAGATTCTAGCGGGGAAGATACGCAGTATTTT. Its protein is CASSVDSSGEDTQYF.

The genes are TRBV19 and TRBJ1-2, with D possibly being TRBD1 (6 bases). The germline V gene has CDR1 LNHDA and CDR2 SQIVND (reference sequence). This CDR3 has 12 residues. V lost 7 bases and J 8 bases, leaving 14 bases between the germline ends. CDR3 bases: TGTGCCAGTAATCAGGGGTCTAGAGGCTACACCTTC. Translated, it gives CASNQGSRGYTF.

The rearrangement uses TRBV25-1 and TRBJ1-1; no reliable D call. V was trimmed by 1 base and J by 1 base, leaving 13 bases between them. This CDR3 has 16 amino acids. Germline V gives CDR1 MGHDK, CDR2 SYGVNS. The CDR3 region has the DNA TGTGCCAGCAGTGAATTGAGGGAGTTAAGGAACACTGAAGCTTTCTTT. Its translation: CASSELRELRNTEAFF.

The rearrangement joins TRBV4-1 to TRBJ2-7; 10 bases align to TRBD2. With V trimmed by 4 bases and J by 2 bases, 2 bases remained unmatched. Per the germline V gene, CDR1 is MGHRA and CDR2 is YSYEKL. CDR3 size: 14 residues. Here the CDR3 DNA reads TGCGCCAGCAGCCCCGGGACTAGCGCCTACGAGCAGTACTTC. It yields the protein CASSPGTSAYEQYF.